The clone carrying this TCR beta chain was seen just once. The target antigen is unknown. This sample was taken from a study of T cell responses to AZD1222 COVID-19 vaccine. Study-wide results and caveats: Among spike-specific TCRs, nearly half reportedly target unmutated variant regions. Across spike, vaccine-associated CD4 TCRs were found, dominant at 160-218 and 743-854.

Generated by immunoSEQ multiplex PCR, the TCRdb table keeps only in-frame clones and is missing some. Altogether approximately 120,000 clones are present, about 85% being singletons, with the ten largest covering 4.5% to 6.5%. The clonotype originates from an adult in good health. The sequencing used peripheral blood, collected on day 0 of AZD1222 vaccination.

The CDR3 nucleotides are TGTGCCAGCAGTTACCGCGCCGGGACAGTAGGCTACGAGCAGTACTTC. It codes for CASSYRAGTVGYEQYF. The chain is built from TRBV6-5 and TRBJ2-7, with TRBD1 identical over 7 bases. The J segment lost 3 bases and the V segment lost 2 bases, leaving 10 bases of the junction unmatched. CDR1 is MNHEY and CDR2 is SVGAGI in the germline V gene. The CDR3 is 16 amino acids.